This T cell receptor (beta chain) was identified during a study of post-analysis software for immune sequencing data. Study summary: Both relapsing-remitting and secondary progressive multiple sclerosis featured among the disease courses, as did progressive-relapsing multiple sclerosis.

Sequencing libraries made from TCR beta cDNA carried unique molecular identifiers. Via MiXCR, TCRdb re-called the PCR reads, giving one row per CDR3 protein. The repertoire holds about 540,000 distinct CDR3 sequences, about a third seen once, with 4.5% to 7.5% in the top ten. The CDR3 extends over 14 amino acids. Germline CDR1 and CDR2: DFQATT and SNEGSKA (reference sequence). Trimming left V 1 base short and J 3 bases short, with 12 bases between. This clonotype was observed a few times. Its matching antigen is unknown. Study outcomes and limitations: Patients showed TRBV5-6, TRBV5-1 and TRBV20-1 among five TRBV segments more frequent than in controls.

Specimen: blood. The TCR sequence derives from a girl younger than 18 with multiple sclerosis. The chain employs TRBV20-1 and TRBJ1-2; D remains ambiguous. The CDR3 loop reads CSARAPPPYYGYTF. CDR3 coding DNA: TGCAGTGCTAGAGCTCCTCCCCCCTACTATGGCTACACCTTC.